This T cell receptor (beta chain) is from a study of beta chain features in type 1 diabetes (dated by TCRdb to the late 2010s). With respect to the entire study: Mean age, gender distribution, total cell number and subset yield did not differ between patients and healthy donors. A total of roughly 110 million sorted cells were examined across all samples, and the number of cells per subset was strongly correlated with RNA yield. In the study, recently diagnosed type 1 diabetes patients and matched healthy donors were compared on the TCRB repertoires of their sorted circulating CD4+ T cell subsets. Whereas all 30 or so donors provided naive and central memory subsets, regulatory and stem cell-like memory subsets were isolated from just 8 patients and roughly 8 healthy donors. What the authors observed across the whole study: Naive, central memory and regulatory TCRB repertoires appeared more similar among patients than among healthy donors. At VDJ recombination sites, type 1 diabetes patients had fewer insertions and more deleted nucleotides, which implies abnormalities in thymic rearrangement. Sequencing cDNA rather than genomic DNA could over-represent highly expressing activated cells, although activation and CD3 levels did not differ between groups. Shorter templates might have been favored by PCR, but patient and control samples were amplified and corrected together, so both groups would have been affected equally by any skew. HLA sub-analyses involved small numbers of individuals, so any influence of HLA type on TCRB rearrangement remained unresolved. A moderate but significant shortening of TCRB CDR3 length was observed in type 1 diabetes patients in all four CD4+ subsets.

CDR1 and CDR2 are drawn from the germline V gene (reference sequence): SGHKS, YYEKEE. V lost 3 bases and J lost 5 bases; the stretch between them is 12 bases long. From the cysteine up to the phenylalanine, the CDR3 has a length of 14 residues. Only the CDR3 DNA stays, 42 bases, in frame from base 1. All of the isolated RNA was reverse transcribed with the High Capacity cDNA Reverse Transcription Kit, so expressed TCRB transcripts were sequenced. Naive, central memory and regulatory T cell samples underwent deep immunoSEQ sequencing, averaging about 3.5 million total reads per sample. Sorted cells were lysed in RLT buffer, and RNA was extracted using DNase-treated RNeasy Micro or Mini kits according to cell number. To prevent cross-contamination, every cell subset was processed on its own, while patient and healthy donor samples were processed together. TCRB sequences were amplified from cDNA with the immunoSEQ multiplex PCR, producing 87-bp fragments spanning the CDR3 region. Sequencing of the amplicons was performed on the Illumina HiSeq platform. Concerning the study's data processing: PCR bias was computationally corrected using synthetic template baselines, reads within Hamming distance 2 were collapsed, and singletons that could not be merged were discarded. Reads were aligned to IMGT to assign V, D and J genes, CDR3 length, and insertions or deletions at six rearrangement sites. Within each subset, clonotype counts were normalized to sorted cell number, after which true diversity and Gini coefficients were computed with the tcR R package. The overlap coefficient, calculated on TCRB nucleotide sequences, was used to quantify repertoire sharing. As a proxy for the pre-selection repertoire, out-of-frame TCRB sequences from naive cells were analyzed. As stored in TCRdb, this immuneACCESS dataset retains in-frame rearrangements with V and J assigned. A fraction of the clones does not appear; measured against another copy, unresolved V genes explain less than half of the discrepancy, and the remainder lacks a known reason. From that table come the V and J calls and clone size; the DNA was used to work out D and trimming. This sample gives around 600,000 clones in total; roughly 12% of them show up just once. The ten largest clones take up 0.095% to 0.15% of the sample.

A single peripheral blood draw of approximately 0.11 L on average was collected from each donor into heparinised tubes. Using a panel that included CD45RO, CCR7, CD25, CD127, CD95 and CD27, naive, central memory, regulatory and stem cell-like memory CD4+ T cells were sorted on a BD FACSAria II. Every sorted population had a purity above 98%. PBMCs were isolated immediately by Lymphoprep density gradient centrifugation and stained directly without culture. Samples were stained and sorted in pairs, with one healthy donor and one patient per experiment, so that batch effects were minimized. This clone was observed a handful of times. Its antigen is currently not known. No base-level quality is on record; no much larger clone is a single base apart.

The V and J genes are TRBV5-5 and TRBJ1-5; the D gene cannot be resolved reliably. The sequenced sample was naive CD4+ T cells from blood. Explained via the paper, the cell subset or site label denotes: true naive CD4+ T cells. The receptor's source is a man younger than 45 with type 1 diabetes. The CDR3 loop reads CASSSTEIDQPQHF. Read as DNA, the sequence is TGTGCCAGCAGCTCCACAGAGATCGATCAGCCCCAGCATTTT.